One sample yielded the 2 T cell receptor beta chains listed below, sequenced in a study of T cell responses to AZD1222 COVID-19 vaccine. Sequencing used immunoSEQ multiplex PCR; TCRdb keeps in-frame clones, though not all of them. The data hold about 150,000 clones, with 90% observed a single time. The sequencing used peripheral blood, collected 28 days after the second AZD1222 dose. These receptors all stem from an adult who received the AZD1222 COVID-19 vaccine.

The chain carries TRBV3-1 (or the pseudogene TRBV3-2) and TRBJ2-5; D is perhaps TRBD1 (6 bases). Germline CDR1 is LGHDT and CDR2 is YNNKEL (reference sequence). The CDR3 totals 15 residues. Between the trimmed V and J ends, which lost 7 bases and 2 bases, there was a span of 17 bases. CDR3 nucleotides: TGTGCCAGCACCTATAACCCGGGACAACAAGAGACCCAGTACTTC. Translation gives CASTYNPGQQETQYF.

This clone was observed a single time. The chain joins TRBV19 to TRBJ2-7, with D uncertain. Trimming took off 7 bases at V and 1 base at J, with 8 bases between the two ends. Per germline, CDR1 LNHDA and CDR2 SQIVND (reference sequence). The CDR3 length is 12 residues. DNA of the CDR3: TGTGCCAGTACCGACGGGTCCTACGAGCAGTACTTC. This encodes CASTDGSYEQYF.